The 14 T cell receptor beta chains below were found in one sample sequenced in a study of cytomegalovirus exposure and HLA in healthy donors. The study ran its PCR with 60 Vbeta and 13 Jbeta primers. The assay was immunoSEQ multiplex PCR, and TCRdb's table has in-frame clones only and misses some. The sample has some 150,000 clones, 65% to 90% seen once; the top ten hold about 11%. The sequencing input was PBMCs. These receptors came from a man over 45 in good health and CMV-seropositive.

On this clone itself: Other DNA sequences in the sample encode the same CDR3. The gene calls are TRBV28 and TRBJ2-7; TRBD1 might be the D (6 bases). The CDR3 is 13 amino acids. Trimming removed 5 bases from V and 1 base from J, with 9 bases in between. Germline V gives CDR1 MDHEN, CDR2 SYDVKM. CDR3 sequence: CASSRTGSYEQYF. For the CDR3, the DNA is TGTGCCAGCAGTCGAACAGGGTCCTACGAGCAGTACTTC.

V usage is TRBV6-1 and J usage is TRBJ1-2; no clear D gene. CDR3 length: 13 residues. Germline CDR1 and CDR2: MNHNS and SASEGT. Trimming stripped 0 bases from V and 8 bases from J, with 10 bases between. The CDR3 sequence: CASSEALGYGYTF. DNA of the CDR3: TGTGCCAGCAGTGAAGCGCTCGGGTACGGCTACACCTTC.

The chain carries TRBV6-5 and TRBJ2-7, with no clear D. Germline lookup yields CDR1 MNHEY and CDR2 SVGAGI. Trimming pared 5 bases from V and 0 bases from J, leaving 14 bases between. The CDR3 loop spans 15 amino acids. This CDR3 is CASSPWALSSYEQYF. The CDR3 DNA is TGTGCCAGCAGTCCTTGGGCGTTGAGCTCCTACGAGCAGTACTTC.

V usage is TRBV7-9 and J usage is TRBJ2-5; TRBD2 might be the D (5 bases). Looked up from germline, CDR1 is SEHNR and CDR2 is FQNEAQ (reference sequence). The CDR3 is 13 residues long. Deletions cut 3 bases from V and 5 bases from J, with 10 bases between. In DNA form, the CDR3 reads TGTGCCAGCAGCTTTATTGGGGAGGAGACCCAGTACTTC. Translated, it gives CASSFIGEETQYF.

The gene calls are TRBV6-4 and TRBJ2-7; D remains unclear. V was shortened by 6 bases and J by 6 bases, with 18 bases between the two germline ends. Germline V CDR1 and CDR2: MRHNA, SNTAGT. The CDR3 runs 14 residues. The DNA for the CDR3 is TGTGCCAGCAGCCCTAGTTCCACCACGGCCGAGCAGTACTTC. Its protein is CASSPSSTTAEQYF.

V and J are TRBV6-5 and TRBJ1-2, with unresolved D. Germline V CDR1 and CDR2: MNHEY, SVGAGI. The CDR3 is 13 residues long. Trimming pared 10 bases from V and 1 base from J, leaving 13 bases between. The CDR3 sequence: CATDVADNYGYTF. CDR3 nucleotide sequence: TGTGCCACCGACGTCGCGGATAACTATGGCTACACCTTC.

This chain links TRBV6-5 with TRBJ1-1; possible D gene TRBD1, 5 bases. Germline V gene lookup returns CDR1 MNHEY and CDR2 SVGAGI. V was cut by 7 bases and J by 4 bases, with 13 bases left in between. There are 13 residues in the CDR3. The CDR3 is CASNSGHFTEAFF. The CDR3, as DNA: TGTGCCAGCAACTCCGGACATTTCACTGAAGCTTTCTTT.

The chain recombines TRBV19 with TRBJ1-2, with D perhaps TRBD1 (6 bases). CDR3 size: 15 residues. The V end was cut by 5 bases, the J end by 7 bases, with 20 bases between. Per the germline V gene, CDR1 is LNHDA and CDR2 is SQIVND (reference sequence). The CDR3 spells CASSLQGNVRSGYTF. The CDR3 DNA reads TGTGCCAGTAGTTTACAGGGAAATGTGAGAAGTGGCTACACCTTC.

This chain connects TRBV5-6 to TRBJ1-6, with D unclear. Germline assignment: CDR1 SGHDT and CDR2 YYEEEE. This CDR3 has 12 amino acids. V was shortened by 1 base and J by 11 bases, with 7 bases between the two germline ends. The CDR3 sequence: CASSLTRTPLHF. The CDR3 DNA is TGTGCCAGCAGCTTGACACGAACACCCCTCCACTTT. Full variable domain (remainder filled in from reference TRBV5-6 and TRBJ1-6): DAGVTQSPTHLIKTRGQQVTLRCSPKSGHDTVSWYQQALGQGPQFIFQYYEEEERQRGNFPDRFSGHQFPNYSSELNVNALLLGDSALYLCASSLTRTPLHFGNGTRLTVT.

This clone was picked up a small number of times. The chain recombines TRBV6-4 with TRBJ1-2; D is possibly TRBD1 (6 bases). The length of the CDR3 is 15 residues. V was cut by 0 bases and J by 7 bases, with 15 bases left in between. The germline gives CDR1 MRHNA, CDR2 SNTAGT. The CDR3, as DNA: TGTGCCAGCAGTGACTCGACGTGGGGGCGGTCTGGCTACACCTTC. It translates to CASSDSTWGRSGYTF.

The genes are TRBV18 and TRBJ1-1, with TRBD1 as a possible D gene (6 bases). CDR1 is KGHSH and CDR2 is LQKENI in the germline V gene. The length of the CDR3 is 15 residues. Trimming stripped 2 bases from V and 1 base from J, with 11 bases between. Here the CDR3 DNA reads TGTGCCAGCTCACCAGGGACATGGGGGAACACTGAAGCTTTCTTT. Translation gives CASSPGTWGNTEAFF.

This sequence joins TRBV5-8 and TRBJ2-7; TRBD2 agrees at 11 bases. The J segment lost 3 bases and the V segment lost 3 bases, leaving 17 bases of the junction unmatched. Germline V lookup: CDR1 SGHTS, CDR2 YDEGEE. There are 19 residues in the CDR3. As DNA, the CDR3 is TGTGCCAGCAGCTCTCGACTAGCGGGAAACAGGCCCTGGATCTACGAGCAGTACTTC. It yields the protein CASSSRLAGNRPWIYEQYF.

This chain connects TRBV7-2 to TRBJ2-1; TRBD2 agrees at 16 bases. Looked up from germline, CDR1 is SGHTA and CDR2 is FQGNSA. The CDR3 has 16 residues. The V segment lost 6 bases and the J segment 9 bases; nucleotides outside the gene matches: 8. CDR3 region: CASSPGTSGGAGEQFF. The CDR3 bases are TGTGCCAGCAGTCCCGGGACTAGCGGGGGGGCCGGTGAGCAGTTCTTC.

The rearrangement uses TRBV5-6 and TRBJ2-5, with 8 nucleotides matching TRBD2. This CDR3 region has 16 residues. The trim removed 3 bases at V and 5 bases at J, leaving 12 bases unmatched. From germline, CDR1 is SGHDT and CDR2 YYEEEE. The DNA for the CDR3 is TGTGCCAGCAGCTCAACACCAGCGGGAGAAGCGGAGACCCAGTACTTC. It specifies CASSSTPAGEAETQYF.